Following are 21 T cell receptor beta chains from one sample sequenced in a study of radiation and T cells in renal cell carcinoma (dated by TCRdb to 2020 to 2021). The library was prepared using the immunoSEQ multiplex PCR assay. Here the immuneACCESS table is served through TCRdb, limited to in-frame sequences with V and J called. Missing clones are a known gap in these copies; in checked studies unresolved V genes cover under half, and the rest lacks a known reason. The sample yields 130,000 to 150,000 clones; roughly 90% were counted once. Less than 20% of the sample is in the top ten clones. In light of the paper, this sample's time point label describes: blood 4 weeks post-SBRT, at nephrectomy. Reading the label with the study, this specimen's treatment or condition is: 15 Gy SBRT to primary tumor, nephrectomy 4 weeks later. The source was blood, collected from a patient whose treatment included radiotherapy and nephrectomy. The receptors derive from a woman between 50 and 59 years old with renal cell carcinoma.

CDR3 in amino acids: CASSYGSGAFF. DNA of the CDR3: TGTGCCAGCAGTTACGGGTCCGGGGCTTTCTTT. This chain uses TRBV6-5 with TRBJ1-1; D gene uncertain. CDR1 and CDR2 (germline): MNHEY, SVGAGI. Between the trimmed V and J ends, which lost 2 bases and 11 bases, there was a span of 9 bases. This CDR3 is built from 11 residues.

The V call is TRBV28, the J call TRBJ2-7; D perhaps matches TRBD1 (5 bases). Germline lookup yields CDR1 MDHEN and CDR2 SYDVKM. This CDR3 region has 14 residues. Trimming left V 7 bases short and J 6 bases short, with 19 bases between. The CDR3 is CASTLADGAGEQYF. CDR3 nucleotide sequence: TGTGCCAGCACCCTTGCTGATGGGGCTGGCGAGCAGTACTTC.

The sample holds one count of this clone. V and J are TRBV2 and TRBJ2-2; possibly TRBD2 for D (5 bases). V was trimmed by 4 bases and J by 0 bases, leaving 12 bases between them. This CDR3 is 16 amino acids long. Germline lookup yields CDR1 SNHLY and CDR2 FYNNEI. The CDR3 bases are TGTGCCAGCAGTGGACTGGTGGGAGCGAACACCGGGGAGCTGTTTTTT. Translation: CASSGLVGANTGELFF. Drawing the rest from reference TRBV2 and TRBJ2-2, the complete variable domain is EPEVTQTPSHQVTQMGQEVILRCVPISNHLYFYWYRQILGQKVEFLVSFYNNEISEKSEIFDDQFSVERPDGSNFTLKIRSTKLEDSAMYFCASSGLVGANTGELFFGEGSRLTVL.

This clone is judged large. This chain links TRBV4-3 with TRBJ1-6, with 10 bases that match TRBD1. The CDR3 is made up of 16 amino acids. Per the germline V gene, CDR1 is LGHNA and CDR2 is YSLEER. J gave up 8 bases and V 3 bases, and 7 bases lay outside the gene matches. The DNA for the CDR3 is TGCGCCAGCAGCCAGAGTACCGGGACAGGGGATTCACCCCTCCACTTT. Protein sequence: CASSQSTGTGDSPLHF.

V usage is TRBV28 and J usage is TRBJ2-5; the match to TRBD2 covers 9 bases. This CDR3 has 14 residues. Germline CDR1 reads MDHEN; CDR2 reads SYDVKM. V gave up 9 bases and J gave up 0 bases; unmatched junction bases: 5. The CDR3 DNA sequence: TGTGCCAGTGTTAGCGGGAGTTACCAAGAGACCCAGTACTTC. Protein product: CASVSGSYQETQYF.

J is TRBJ1-1 and V is TRBV5-1; possible D gene TRBD1, 6 bases. Germline CDR1 reads SGHRS; CDR2 reads YFSETQ. Trimming left V 0 bases short and J 3 bases short, with 15 bases between. CDR3 length equals 16 residues. The CDR3 coding sequence is TGCGCCAGCAGCTTGGGGCGGGGGGCTGTTGACACTGAAGCTTTCTTT. Translated, it gives CASSLGRGAVDTEAFF.

This clone was detected only once. The J gene is TRBJ1-3, the V gene TRBV19, with D possibly being TRBD1 (5 bases). The V end lost 2 bases, the J end lost 2 bases, and 7 bases lay between the germline ends. CDR3 length: 14 residues. Germline lookup yields CDR1 LNHDA and CDR2 SQIVND (reference sequence). CDR3 sequence (DNA): TGTGCCAGTAGTATATCGGGGGCTGGAAACACCATATATTTT. It translates to CASSISGAGNTIYF.

This clone was picked up one time. This chain joins TRBV10-3 and TRBJ1-2; perhaps TRBD1 as D (6 bases). Trimming shortened V by 3 bases and J by 4 bases, and 9 bases separated the two germline ends. The CDR3 loop spans 13 amino acids. Looked up from germline, CDR1 is ENHRY and CDR2 is SYGVKD. CDR3 DNA sequence: TGTGCCATCAGTGAAAGGACAGCCTATGGCTACACCTTC. Encoded protein: CAISERTAYGYTF.

The chain is built from TRBV10-3 and TRBJ2-3; no reliable D call. Per germline, CDR1 ENHRY and CDR2 SYGVKD. The CDR3 is 17 residues long. Trimming stripped 8 bases from V and 1 base from J, with 22 bases between. The CDR3 DNA reads TGTGCCATCCGAGACCGCCGTGGGGATTATGGCACAGATACGCAGTATTTT. It specifies CAIRDRRGDYGTDTQYF.

The chain employs TRBV7-8 and TRBJ2-5; no clear D. Trimming left V 5 bases short and J 7 bases short, with 8 bases between. CDR1 is SGHVS, CDR2 FQNEAQ, per germline. The CDR3 consists of 11 residues. The CDR3 bases are TGTGCCAGCAGCCAATCGATGACCCAGTACTTC. This translates into CASSQSMTQYF.

The genes are TRBV11-2 and TRBJ2-7, with TRBD2 matching 13 bases. Trimming removed 4 bases from V and 2 bases from J; junction bases left unmatched: 2. The CDR3 covers 15 residues. CDR1 SGHAT and CDR2 FQNNGV come from the germline V gene. CDR3 coding DNA: TGTGCCAGCAGCTCCGGACTAGCGGGAGCCTACGAGCAGTACTTC. This codes for CASSSGLAGAYEQYF.

V and J are TRBV6-5 and TRBJ1-6, with D uncertain. Germline CDR1 and CDR2: MNHEY and SVGAGI. The V end was cut by 6 bases, the J end by 6 bases, with 12 bases between. This CDR3 is built from 14 residues. In DNA form, the CDR3 reads TGTGCCAGCAGAAGCGAGGTTGGTAATTCACCCCTCCACTTT. This gives the protein CASRSEVGNSPLHF.

V gene TRBV5-5 combines with J gene TRBJ2-7; D remains ambiguous. Germline CDR1 and CDR2: SGHKS and YYEKEE (reference sequence). The CDR3 runs to 12 residues. The V end lost 0 bases, the J end lost 6 bases, and 7 bases lay between the germline ends. As DNA, the CDR3 is TGTGCCAGCAGCTTGGGAGCAGGCGAGCAGTACTTC. Translating gives CASSLGAGEQYF.

The J gene is TRBJ2-5, the V gene TRBV19; D is unclear. V lost 11 bases and J 2 bases, leaving 15 bases between the germline ends. The CDR3 sequence is 13 residues long. Germline-derived CDR1 and CDR2 are LNHDA and SQIVND (reference sequence). The CDR3 region is CACGGRLQETQYF. The CDR3 DNA reads as TGTGCCTGCGGTGGCAGATTACAAGAGACCCAGTACTTC. The full variable domain, rest sourced from reference TRBV19 and TRBJ2-5, is DGGITQSPKYLFRKEGQNVTLSCEQNLNHDAMYWYRQDPGQGLRLIYYSQIVNDFQKGDIAEGYSVSREKKESFPLTVTSAQKNPTAFYLCACGGRLQETQYFGPGTRLLVL.

Only one count was recorded for this clone. V usage is TRBV2 and J usage is TRBJ1-6, with a weak D call TRBD1 (5 bases). With 6 bases removed from V and 4 bases from J, the gap between germline ends came to 13 bases. This CDR3 region has 15 residues. The germline V gene encodes CDR1 SNHLY and CDR2 FYNNEI. The CDR3: CASRVVQDYNSPLHF. CDR3 coding DNA: TGTGCCAGCAGGGTGGTACAGGATTATAATTCACCCCTCCACTTT.

The gene calls are TRBV6-5 and TRBJ2-7, with D tentatively TRBD1 (7 bases). The CDR3 runs to 13 residues. CDR1 is MNHEY and CDR2 is SVGAGI in the germline V gene. V lost 8 bases, J lost 2 bases, and 13 bases lay in between. The CDR3 DNA is TGTGCCAGCGTCGCGGGACAGACCTACGAGCAGTACTTC. This translates into CASVAGQTYEQYF.

V is TRBV12-5 and J is TRBJ1-1, with unresolved D. The ends were cut back, 1 base at V and 0 bases at J, with 12 bases in the middle. The CDR3 loop spans 16 amino acids. Looked up from germline, CDR1 is LGHNT and CDR2 is FRNRAP. CDR3 region: CASGLGGLGLNTEAFF. CDR3 DNA sequence: TGTGCTAGTGGTTTGGGCGGACTAGGTTTGAACACTGAAGCTTTCTTT. Full variable domain (outside the CDR3, taken from reference TRBV12-5 and TRBJ1-1): DARVTQTPRHKVTEMGQEVTMRCQPILGHNTVFWYRQTMMQGLELLAYFRNRAPLDDSGMPKDRFSAEMPDATLATLKIQPSEPRDSAVYFCASGLGGLGLNTEAFFGQGTRLTVV.

V gene TRBV5-4 combines with J gene TRBJ2-7, with D possibly being TRBD2 (6 bases). The ends were cut back, 0 bases at V and 6 bases at J, with 16 bases in the middle. Germline V gene sequence: CDR1 SGHNT, CDR2 YYREEE (reference sequence). The CDR3 totals 15 residues. CDR3 region: CASSLDGTPRGEQYF. CDR3 sequence (DNA): TGTGCCAGCAGCTTGGACGGGACGCCGCGGGGCGAGCAGTACTTC.

The chain recombines TRBV4-3 with TRBJ1-6; D remains unclear. Germline CDR1 LGHNA, CDR2 YSLEER. V shed 6 bases and J shed 7 bases, with 7 bases lying between them. The CDR3 is 12 amino acids. Here the CDR3 reads CASRIGNSPLHF. CDR3 sequence (DNA): TGCGCCAGCAGAATAGGGAATTCACCCCTCCACTTT.

This clone was counted a few times. This chain joins TRBV19 and TRBJ2-1; TRBD2 aligns across 8 bases. V dropped 3 bases and J dropped 7; count of bases not matched to a gene: 8. Germline V gene data show CDR1 as LNHDA and CDR2 as SQIVND (reference sequence). CDR3 length: 15 residues. Here the CDR3 reads CASSIKSGSGNEQFF. The CDR3 bases are TGTGCCAGTAGTATTAAAAGCGGGAGTGGTAATGAGCAGTTCTTC.

The chain combines TRBV13 with TRBJ2-7; the match to TRBD1 covers 9 bases. This CDR3 has 15 amino acids. The V segment lost 3 bases and the J segment 4 bases; nucleotides outside the gene matches: 7. Germline lookup yields CDR1 PRHDT and CDR2 FYEKMQ (reference sequence). The CDR3 here is CASSFGGQGVYEQYF. DNA of the CDR3: TGTGCCAGCAGCTTCGGGGGACAGGGCGTTTACGAGCAGTACTTC.